The rows below give T cell receptor beta chains drawn from one sample of a study of T cell changes during pregnancy in multiple sclerosis. Produced via immunoSEQ multiplex PCR; TCRdb's table is partial and in-frame only. The table includes approximately 100,000 clones, 91% detected once. Sequencing used peripheral blood, obtained in the second trimester of pregnancy. Receptor source: a female donor with multiple sclerosis, enrolled in a pregnancy study. The CDR3 runs from the conserved cysteine through the conserved F or W. The D gene is left open where the match is weak. The size field is filled for only some rows; it gives once, few, many or a size class.

TRBJ2-3,NA,TRBV27,TRBD2,CASSSLAGGPYDTQYF
TRBJ1-2,NA,TRBV4-2,NA,CASSPNRGAAYGYTF
TRBJ1-3,NA,TRBV11-2,NA,CASSLGAVSGNTIYF
TRBJ1-1,NA,TRBV7-9,TRBD1,CASILDRVNTEAFF
TRBJ2-2,NA,TRBV7-9,TRBD2,CASIGRETGELFF
TRBJ2-2,NA,TRBV7-9,NA,CASSTRKVAQGNTGELFF
TRBJ1-2,NA,TRBV16,TRBD1,CASSPKGQQYGYTF
TRBJ2-2,NA,TRBV6-5,NA,CASSYLDTGELFF
TRBJ2-5,NA,TRBV9,NA,CASSVASQLQETQYF
TRBJ2-7,once,TRBV7-6,TRBD2,CASSSLVAGDVDEQYF
TRBJ2-1,NA,TRBV5-6,NA,CASSLVRREEQFF
TRBJ1-1,NA,TRBV5-1,NA,CASSPRQRTMNTEAFF
TRBJ1-2,NA,TRBV5-6,NA,CASSYQGLEHYGYTF
TRBJ2-5,NA,TRBV7-2,NA,CASSPEEETQYF
TRBJ2-7,NA,TRBV28,TRBD2,CASKRLAGTYEQYF
TRBJ2-5,NA,TRBV2,TRBD1,CASAVDRGGKLQETQYF
TRBJ1-5,NA,TRBV30,TRBD1,CAWSVTGQGANNQPQHF
TRBJ1-1,few,TRBV5-8,TRBD1,CASSLGQGAGTEAFF
TRBJ2-1,NA,TRBV7-9,NA,CAIMASQTTFNEQFF
TRBJ1-5,NA,TRBV28,TRBD1,CASRQGTQPQHF
TRBJ2-4,NA,TRBV13,TRBD1,CASSQRTGELAKNIQYF
TRBJ2-7,NA,TRBV28,TRBD2,CASSLRPGTRGGSYEQYF
TRBJ1-1,NA,TRBV25-1,TRBD1,CASSGNRGAFF
TRBJ2-7,NA,TRBV30,NA,CAWSAPNWSSYEQYF